A selection of T cell receptor beta chains follows, all from one sample in a study of T cell repertoires in cytomegalovirus infection. These receptors are not linked to any known antigen. One entry per CDR3 protein, called by TCRdb with MiXCR from the reads. Altogether roughly 500,000 distinct CDR3 sequences are present, approximately 42% being singletons, with the ten largest covering 43%. Sequenced material: cultured PBMCs, taken from culture after CMV antigen stimulation. The receptors shown here come from a human donor in good health (CMV status not recorded). Some clones in this sample may be carry-over from other donors' samples. Both conserved end residues are part of each CDR3. A D gene is named only where the DNA matches it firmly. A row's size may be missing; if present it is once, few, many or a size class.

d_call j_call cdr3_length v_call clone_size cdr3_nt cdr3_aa
TRBD2 TRBJ2-3 16 TRBV28 NA TGTGCCACCCAAGCGGGGGGCCGGGGGAGCACAGATACGCAGTATTTT CATQAGGRGSTDTQYF
TRBD2 TRBJ2-7 16 TRBV7-8 few TGTGCCAGCAGCTCATCCCCGGCTAGCGGGGGGTACGAGCAGTACTTC CASSSSPASGGYEQYF
NA TRBJ1-5 17 TRBV7-9 NA TGTGCCAGCAGCTTCGACGGGTGGGAACGGTCGAATCAGCCCCAGCATTTT CASSFDGWERSNQPQHF
NA TRBJ2-7 14 TRBV7-2 NA TGTGCCAGCAGCCGGAGGGGGGGGGTCTACGAGCAGTACTTC CASSRRGGVYEQYF
NA TRBJ1-2 14 TRBV7-9 NA TGTGCCAGCAGCTTTATCTCCTCTAACTATGGCTACACCTTC CASSFISSNYGYTF
NA TRBJ1-5 15 TRBV6-2/TRBV6-3 NA TGTGCCAGCAGTTACTCGCTTCTAAGGTCTCAGCCCCAGCATTTT CASSYSLLRSQPQHF
TRBD2 TRBJ2-3 17 TRBV6-5 NA TGTGCCAGCAGTTACTCGGCTAGCGGGGGGCATGGAGATACGCAGTATTTT CASSYSASGGHGDTQYF
TRBD1 TRBJ2-7 17 TRBV24-1 few TGTGCCACCAGTGACCCCCGAGAATCGGGACAGAGCTACGAGCAGTACTTC CATSDPRESGQSYEQYF
TRBD2 TRBJ2-1 14 TRBV12-3/TRBV12-4 few TGTGCCAGCAGGGCCGGGACTATCTACAATGAGCAGTTCTTC CASRAGTIYNEQFF
NA TRBJ2-1 12 TRBV11-2 once TGTGCCAGCAGCCAAGACGGGGATGAGCAGTTCTTC CASSQDGDEQFF
TRBD1 TRBJ2-2 17 TRBV6-1 NA TGTGCCAGCACCGTTTGGCCTCAGGGGGCGAACACCGGGGAGCTGTTTTTT CASTVWPQGANTGELFF
TRBD2 TRBJ2-3 15 TRBV7-2 many TGTGCCAGCAGCGGGGAGGCTAGCGGGAGCCTGCCGCAGTATTTT CASSGEASGSLPQYF
NA TRBJ1-1 15 TRBV12-3/TRBV12-4 NA TGTGCCAGCAGTCACGGGGGTACCCGGAACACTGAAGCTTTCTTT CASSHGGTRNTEAFF
NA TRBJ2-1 12 TRBV7-2 NA TGTGCCAGCAGCCTGACTCGTCAAGTAGGGTTCTTC CASSLTRQVGFF
NA TRBJ2-3 14 TRBV6-5 few TGTGCCAGCAGTTACTCCTCATCGGGGGATACGCAGTATTTT CASSYSSSGDTQYF
NA TRBJ1-1 13 TRBV20-1 NA TGCAGTGCTAGAGATGCGGGGAGGGCTGAAGCTTTCTTT CSARDAGRAEAFF
TRBD2 TRBJ2-2 17 TRBV6-6 NA TGTGCCAGCAGTTACTCCGCGGGACTAGCGAGCACCGGGGAGCTGTTTTTT CASSYSAGLASTGELFF
NA TRBJ1-5 16 TRBV19 few TGTGCCAGTAGTACCCCACAGGGAACAGTAGGTCAGCCCCAGCATTTT CASSTPQGTVGQPQHF
TRBD1 TRBJ2-5 14 TRBV12-3/TRBV12-4 NA TGTGCCAGCAGTTCGCAGGTCGGACAGGGGATCCAGTACTTC CASSSQVGQGIQYF
TRBD2 TRBJ2-5 16 TRBV7-2 many TGTGCCAGCAGCTTAAGCCGCGGGGGGTGGGGCGAGACCCAGTACTTC CASSLSRGGWGETQYF
TRBD2 TRBJ2-3 17 TRBV7-2 few TGTGCCAGCAGCCCTCGGGCAAGCGGGGGATACACAGATACGCAGTATTTT CASSPRASGGYTDTQYF
TRBD2 TRBJ2-1 13 TRBV10-3 few TGTGCCATCAGTGAGTCACAGCGGGAGAGGGAGTTCTTC CAISESQREREFF
NA TRBJ1-3 15 TRBV10-3 many TGTGCCATCAACTCCGGGCCCCACTCTGGAAACACCATATATTTT CAINSGPHSGNTIYF
NA TRBJ2-5 16 TRBV15 NA TGTGCCACCAGCAGTAGACTCCGGGACTACCAAGAGACCCAGTACTTC CATSSRLRDYQETQYF
NA TRBJ2-3 12 TRBV12-3/TRBV12-4 NA TGTGCCAGCAGGCAAAGCACAGATACGCAGTATTTT CASRQSTDTQYF
NA TRBJ2-5 14 TRBV9 few TGTGCCAGCAGCTCATACGGGGGTCAAGAGACCCAGTACTTC CASSSYGGQETQYF
NA TRBJ2-5 13 TRBV7-8 NA TGTGCCTGTTCGCTAGCCCCTAAGGAGACCCAGTACTTC CACSLAPKETQYF
TRBD1 TRBJ2-1 15 TRBV9 few TGTGCCAGCAGCGTGGAGGGGGACAGGTTGGGTGAGCAGTTCTTC CASSVEGDRLGEQFF
TRBD2 TRBJ2-3 13 TRBV20-1 NA TGCAGTGCTAGGGGCGGGGGTTCAGATACGCAGTATTTT CSARGGGSDTQYF
TRBD1 TRBJ2-1 17 TRBV27 NA TGTGCCAGCAGTTCCCTAAGGCCCCAGGGGGCCGGGGATGAGCAGTTCTTC CASSSLRPQGAGDEQFF
NA TRBJ1-3 15 TRBV3-1 NA TGTGCCAGCAGCGACCGACGGGCTGGCGGAAACACCATATATTTT CASSDRRAGGNTIYF
TRBD2 TRBJ2-7 15 TRBV6-1 few TGTGCCAGCAGTGAAGGTCTAGCGGACCCCTACGAGCAGTACTTC CASSEGLADPYEQYF
NA TRBJ2-5 11 TRBV7-6 few TGTGCCAGCAGACGTCAAGAGACCCAGTACTTC CASRRQETQYF
TRBD1 TRBJ1-1 11 TRBV6-6 NA TGTGCCAGCAGAAGACAGGGCTCAGCTTTCTTT CASRRQGSAFF
NA TRBJ2-1 16 TRBV29-1 few TGCAGCGTTGAAGATGTGTGGGGGCCCTCCTACAATGAGCAGTTCTTC CSVEDVWGPSYNEQFF
TRBD2 TRBJ2-2 17 TRBV6-2/TRBV6-3 few TGTGCCAGCAGTTACCCCAGCGGGAGTAAATATAACGGGGAGCTGTTTTTT CASSYPSGSKYNGELFF
TRBD1 TRBJ1-4 18 TRBV10-3 few TGTGCCATCAGTGAGTCGCACACAGGGGCCGCATCGGGTGAAAAACTGTTTTTT CAISESHTGAASGEKLFF
NA TRBJ2-3 14 TRBV7-2 NA TGTGCCAGCAGCCCACGCCAGATTACAGATACGCAGTATTTT CASSPRQITDTQYF
NA TRBJ1-6 18 TRBV6-5 NA TGTGCCAGCAGCGACTTCATGTGGTCCAATGGGGGTTATTCACCCCTCCACTTT CASSDFMWSNGGYSPLHF
TRBD2 TRBJ2-1 15 TRBV11-2 few TGTGCCAGCAGCCCTCTGACTAGCCGTAACAATGAGCAGTTCTTC CASSPLTSRNNEQFF
TRBD1 TRBJ2-1 14 TRBV19 NA TGTGCCAGTAGCCGGGACAGGGGAGGAAATGAGCGGTTCTTC CASSRDRGGNERFF
NA TRBJ1-2 15 TRBV7-6 NA TGTGCCAGCAGCCCCCGGGACATGGGCTTCTATGGCTACACCTTC CASSPRDMGFYGYTF
NA TRBJ1-4 16 TRBV12-3/TRBV12-4 once TGTGCCAGCAGTACCTCAGCGGAACAATATCGGGAAAAACTGTTTTTT CASSTSAEQYREKLFF
NA TRBJ1-1 12 TRBV12-3/TRBV12-4 once TGTGTCAGCAGTCCCGAGGACACTGAAGCTTTCTTT CVSSPEDTEAFF
TRBD2 TRBJ2-5 14 TRBV12-3/TRBV12-4 NA TGTGCCAGCAGTCCTAGCGGGGAGGGAGAGACCCAGTACTTC CASSPSGEGETQYF
NA TRBJ1-1 14 TRBV5-5 few TGTGCCAGCAGCTGGGACGGAGACAGCACTGAAGCTTTCTTT CASSWDGDSTEAFF
NA TRBJ2-2 15 TRBV2 NA TGTGCCAGCAGGCCTGGGACCACGAACACCGGGGAGCTGTTTTTT CASRPGTTNTGELFF
TRBD1 TRBJ2-1 14 TRBV7-2 many TGTGCCAGCAGCCCGAGACAGGGTCGTGATGAGCAGTTCTTC CASSPRQGRDEQFF
TRBD1 TRBJ1-1 18 TRBV23-1 few TGCGCCAGCAGTCAATCGGGGGCCAAACAGGGGATGGGCACTGAAGCTTTCTTT CASSQSGAKQGMGTEAFF
NA TRBJ2-5 14 TRBV4-1 NA TGCGCCAGCAGCCAACACAGGCCAGAAGAGACCCAGTACTTC CASSQHRPEETQYF
NA TRBJ1-2 18 TRBV9 NA TGTGCCAGCAGCGTAGTCTTCTTCGGCGGCAGGGGAAACTATGGCTACACCTTC CASSVVFFGGRGNYGYTF
NA TRBJ2-2 13 TRBV4-1 once TGCGCCAGCAGCGGATCGAGCGTCGGGGAGCTGTTTTTT CASSGSSVGELFF
TRBD1 TRBJ2-1 18 TRBV12-3/TRBV12-4 NA TGTGCCAGCAGGGCCGGGACAGGGTCAATGAGCTCCTACAATGAGCAGTTCTTC CASRAGTGSMSSYNEQFF
TRBD1 TRBJ2-7 15 TRBV6-1 NA TGTGCCAGCAGTGAATGGGACAGGGTTAGATACGAGCAGTACTTC CASSEWDRVRYEQYF
NA TRBJ2-1 14 TRBV7-2 few TGTGCCAGCAGCTTTGCAGGGGGGTACAATGAGCAGTTCTTC CASSFAGGYNEQFF
NA TRBJ1-3 16 TRBV12-3/TRBV12-4 few TGTGCCAGCAGCCTCTCCAGGCGAGGGATCGGAAACACCATATATTTT CASSLSRRGIGNTIYF
NA TRBJ2-7 16 TRBV11-1 many TGTGCCAGCAGCTTAAGGTCTGGAGGTTTCTCCTACGAGCAGTACTTC CASSLRSGGFSYEQYF